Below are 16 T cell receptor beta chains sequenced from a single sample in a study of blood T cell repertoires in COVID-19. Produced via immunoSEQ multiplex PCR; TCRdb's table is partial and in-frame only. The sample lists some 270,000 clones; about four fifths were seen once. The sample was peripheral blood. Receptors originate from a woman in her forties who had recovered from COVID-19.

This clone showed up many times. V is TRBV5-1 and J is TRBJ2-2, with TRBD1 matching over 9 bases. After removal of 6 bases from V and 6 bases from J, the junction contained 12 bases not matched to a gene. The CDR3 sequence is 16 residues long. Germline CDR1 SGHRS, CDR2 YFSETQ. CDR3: CASIPSFRQGAGELFF. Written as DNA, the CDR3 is TGCGCCAGCATCCCGTCGTTTAGACAGGGGGCCGGGGAGCTGTTTTTT.

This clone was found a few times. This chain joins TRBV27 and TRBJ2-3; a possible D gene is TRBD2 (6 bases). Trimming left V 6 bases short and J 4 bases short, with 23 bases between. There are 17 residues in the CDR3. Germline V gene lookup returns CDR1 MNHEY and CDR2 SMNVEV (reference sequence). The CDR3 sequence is CASSPAPGLPRPDTQYF. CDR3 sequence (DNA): TGTGCCAGCAGCCCAGCCCCCGGACTACCACGGCCAGATACGCAGTATTTT.

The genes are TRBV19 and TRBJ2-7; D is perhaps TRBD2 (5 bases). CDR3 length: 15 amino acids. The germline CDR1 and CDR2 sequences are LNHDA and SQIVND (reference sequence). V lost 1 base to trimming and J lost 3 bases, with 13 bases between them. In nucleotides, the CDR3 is TGTGCCAGTAGTATAGCCTTACGGACTGACTACGAGCAGTACTTC. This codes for CASSIALRTDYEQYF.

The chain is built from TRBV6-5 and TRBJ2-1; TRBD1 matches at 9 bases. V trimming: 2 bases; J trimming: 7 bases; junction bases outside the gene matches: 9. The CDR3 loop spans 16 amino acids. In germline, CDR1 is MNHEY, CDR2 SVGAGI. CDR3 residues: CASSYVQGALSNEQFF. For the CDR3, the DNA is TGTGCCAGCAGTTACGTACAGGGGGCTCTTAGTAATGAGCAGTTCTTC.

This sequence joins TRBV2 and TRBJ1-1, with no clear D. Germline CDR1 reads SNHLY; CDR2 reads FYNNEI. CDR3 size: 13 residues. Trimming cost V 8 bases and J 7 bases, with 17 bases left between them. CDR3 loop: CASPSPESGEAFF. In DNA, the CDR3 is TGTGCCAGCCCATCCCCCGAGAGCGGTGAAGCTTTCTTT.

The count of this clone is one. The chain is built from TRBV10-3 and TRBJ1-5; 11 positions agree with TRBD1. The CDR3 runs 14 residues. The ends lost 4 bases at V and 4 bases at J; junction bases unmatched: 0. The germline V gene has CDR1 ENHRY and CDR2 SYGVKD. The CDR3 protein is CAISGDRGNQPQHF. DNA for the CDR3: TGTGCCATCAGTGGGGACAGGGGGAATCAGCCCCAGCATTTT.

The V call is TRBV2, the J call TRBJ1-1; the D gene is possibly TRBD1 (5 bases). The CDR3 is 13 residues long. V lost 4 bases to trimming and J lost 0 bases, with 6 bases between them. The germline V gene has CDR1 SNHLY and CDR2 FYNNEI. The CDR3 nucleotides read TGTGCCAGCAGTGCGGGGGTGAACACTGAAGCTTTCTTT. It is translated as CASSAGVNTEAFF.

The CDR3 DNA sequence: TGTGCCAGCAGTTACTCAGAGCGGGGCACCGGGGAGCTGTTTTTT. As protein: CASSYSERGTGELFF. This chain joins TRBV6-5 and TRBJ2-2; 7 positions agree with TRBD2. Germline lookup yields CDR1 MNHEY and CDR2 SVGAGI. V dropped 0 bases and J dropped 4; count of bases not matched to a gene: 2. There are 15 residues in the CDR3.

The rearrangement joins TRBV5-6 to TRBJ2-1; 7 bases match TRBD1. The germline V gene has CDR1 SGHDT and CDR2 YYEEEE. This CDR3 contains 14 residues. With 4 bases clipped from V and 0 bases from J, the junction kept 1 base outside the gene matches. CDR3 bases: TGTGCCAGCAGCGGGACAGTCTCCTACAATGAGCAGTTCTTC. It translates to CASSGTVSYNEQFF. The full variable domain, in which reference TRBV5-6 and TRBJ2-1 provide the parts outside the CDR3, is DAGVTQSPTHLIKTRGQQVTLRCSPKSGHDTVSWYQQALGQGPQFIFQYYEEEERQRGNFPDRFSGHQFPNYSSELNVNALLLGDSALYLCASSGTVSYNEQFFGPGTRLTVL.

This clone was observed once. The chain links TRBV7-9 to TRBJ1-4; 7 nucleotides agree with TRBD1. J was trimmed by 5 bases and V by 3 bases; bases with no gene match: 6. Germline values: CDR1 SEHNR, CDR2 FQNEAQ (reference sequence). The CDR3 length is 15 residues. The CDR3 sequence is CASSFSGTANEKLFF. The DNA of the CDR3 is TGTGCCAGCAGCTTCTCCGGGACAGCAAATGAAAAACTGTTTTTT.

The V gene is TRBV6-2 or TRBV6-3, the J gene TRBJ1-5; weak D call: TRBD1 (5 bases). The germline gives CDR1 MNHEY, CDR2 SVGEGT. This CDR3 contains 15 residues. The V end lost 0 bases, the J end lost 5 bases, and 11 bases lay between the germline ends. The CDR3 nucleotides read TGTGCCAGCAGTTACTCAGGCAGCAGGGATCAGCCCCAGCATTTT. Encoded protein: CASSYSGSRDQPQHF.

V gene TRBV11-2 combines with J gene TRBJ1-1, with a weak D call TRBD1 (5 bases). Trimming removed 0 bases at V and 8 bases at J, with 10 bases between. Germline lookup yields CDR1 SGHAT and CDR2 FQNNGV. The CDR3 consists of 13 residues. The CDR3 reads CASSLEWGGEAFF. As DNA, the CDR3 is TGTGCCAGCAGCTTAGAATGGGGGGGGGAAGCTTTCTTT.

The CDR3 sequence: CASSSEGGPTDTQYF. The CDR3 DNA reads TGTGCCAGCAGCTCAGAGGGGGGGCCCACAGATACGCAGTATTTT. The chain carries TRBV7-3 and TRBJ2-3, with a weak D call TRBD2 (7 bases). The CDR3 is made up of 15 amino acids. Per germline, CDR1 SGHTA and CDR2 FQGTGA. V was cut by 4 bases and J by 2 bases, with 13 bases left in between.

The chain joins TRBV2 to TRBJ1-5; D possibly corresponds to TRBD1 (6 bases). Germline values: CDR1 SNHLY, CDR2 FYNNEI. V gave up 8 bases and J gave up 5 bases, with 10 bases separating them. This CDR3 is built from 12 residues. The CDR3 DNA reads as TGTGCCAGCGGACAGACCGATCAGCCCCAGCATTTT. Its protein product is CASGQTDQPQHF.

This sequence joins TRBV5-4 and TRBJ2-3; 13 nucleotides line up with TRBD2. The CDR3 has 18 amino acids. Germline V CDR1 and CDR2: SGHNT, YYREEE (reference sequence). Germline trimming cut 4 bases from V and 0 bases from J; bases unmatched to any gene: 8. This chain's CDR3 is CASSTKLAGGPSTDTQYF. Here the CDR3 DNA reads TGTGCCAGCAGCACCAAACTAGCGGGGGGGCCTAGCACAGATACGCAGTATTTT.

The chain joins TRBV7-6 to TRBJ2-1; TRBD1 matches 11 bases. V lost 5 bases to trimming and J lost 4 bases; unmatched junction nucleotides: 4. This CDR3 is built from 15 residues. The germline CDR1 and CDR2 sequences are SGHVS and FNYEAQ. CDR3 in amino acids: CASSRTGGQYNEQFF. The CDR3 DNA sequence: TGTGCCAGCAGCCGGACAGGGGGCCAGTACAATGAGCAGTTCTTC.